These 6 T cell receptor beta chains share one sample of origin, sequenced in a study of T cell responses to AZD1222 COVID-19 vaccine. Produced via immunoSEQ multiplex PCR; TCRdb's table is partial and in-frame only. Of about 140,000 clones in the sample, over 85% are singletons; the top ten hold less than 1%. The source material was peripheral blood, sampled on day 0 of MenACWY control vaccination. These receptors originate from an adult in good health.

This clone was recorded once. V usage is TRBV2 and J usage is TRBJ1-4; D is perhaps TRBD1 (6 bases). The CDR3 is made up of 13 amino acids. V lost 6 bases and J lost 8, with 13 bases in between. Per germline, CDR1 SNHLY and CDR2 FYNNEI. DNA of the CDR3: TGTGCCAGCAGGGAGACAGGAGGAGAAAAACTGTTTTTT. Translating gives CASRETGGEKLFF.

This chain connects TRBV18 to TRBJ2-5; 7 bases are shared with TRBD1. The germline CDR1 and CDR2 sequences are KGHSH and LQKENI. CDR3 length equals 15 residues. V shed 3 bases and J 2 bases; nucleotides not matched to a gene: 6. The CDR3 DNA sequence: TGTGCCAGCTCACCCCGAACGGGACAGCAAGAGACCCAGTACTTC. This gives the protein CASSPRTGQQETQYF.

V usage is TRBV7-7 and J usage is TRBJ2-7; D ambiguous. Per the germline V gene, CDR1 is SSHAT and CDR2 is FNYEAQ (reference sequence). This CDR3 contains 14 residues. Trimming removed 1 base from V and 0 bases from J, with 7 bases in between. The CDR3 region has the DNA TGTGCCAGCAGCTTAGACGTCGGCTCCTACGAGCAGTACTTC. Protein: CASSLDVGSYEQYF.

The V call is TRBV2, the J call TRBJ1-1; D gene ambiguous. This CDR3 spans 13 amino acids. Trimming took off 8 bases at V and 0 bases at J, with 10 bases between the two ends. Germline CDR1 is SNHLY and CDR2 is FYNNEI. DNA of the CDR3: TGTGCCAGCGGTTCAGCAGTGAACACTGAAGCTTTCTTT. Protein: CASGSAVNTEAFF.

The chain couples TRBV19 to TRBJ2-3; D might be TRBD2 (5 bases). Between the trimmed V and J ends, which lost 7 bases and 2 bases, there was a span of 19 bases. The CDR3 has 16 amino acids. Germline CDR1 LNHDA, CDR2 SQIVND (reference sequence). The CDR3 DNA follows: TGTGCCAGTAAAAGGTTCGGGGAGCGGAACACAGATACGCAGTATTTT. Amino acid sequence: CASKRFGERNTDTQYF.

The chain carries TRBV9 and TRBJ2-7, with 7 bases fitting TRBD1. Germline lookup yields CDR1 SGDLS and CDR2 YYNGEE. The CDR3 covers 15 residues. The V and J ends lost 1 base and 5 bases, in that order; junction bases with no gene match: 9. CDR3 nucleotide sequence: TGTGCCAGCAGCGTAAGCCCAGACAGGGAAGACGAGCAGTACTTC. It yields the protein CASSVSPDREDEQYF.